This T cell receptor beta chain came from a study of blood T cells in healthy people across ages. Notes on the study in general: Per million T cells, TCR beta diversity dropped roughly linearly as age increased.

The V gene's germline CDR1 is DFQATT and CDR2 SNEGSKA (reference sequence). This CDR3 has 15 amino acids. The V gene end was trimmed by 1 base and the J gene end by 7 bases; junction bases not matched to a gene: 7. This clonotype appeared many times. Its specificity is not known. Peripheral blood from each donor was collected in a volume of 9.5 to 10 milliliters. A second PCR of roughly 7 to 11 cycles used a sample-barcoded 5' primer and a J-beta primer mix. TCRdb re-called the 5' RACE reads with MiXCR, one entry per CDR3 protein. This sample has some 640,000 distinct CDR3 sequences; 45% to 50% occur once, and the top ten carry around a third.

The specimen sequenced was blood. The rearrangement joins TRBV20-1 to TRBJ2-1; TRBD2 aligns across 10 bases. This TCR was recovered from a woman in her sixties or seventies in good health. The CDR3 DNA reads TGCAGTGCTAGAGCCGCTAGCGGGAGTGGGAATGAGCAGTTCTTC. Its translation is CSARAASGSGNEQFF.